This T cell receptor (beta chain) derives from a study of OX40 agonist ivuxolimab in advanced cancers. Trimming left V 5 bases short and J 7 bases short, with 8 bases between. Germline V gene lookup returns CDR1 GTSNPN and CDR2 SVGIG (reference sequence). The CDR3 is made up of 11 amino acids. Some clones are missing from TCRdb's copy, which holds only in-frame ones; the method was immunoSEQ multiplex PCR. The sample consists of about 79,000 clones, about 80% of them appearing once. The starting material was CD4+ or CD8+ T cells sorted from blood, obtained in a trial of the OX40 agonist ivuxolimab. The rearrangement joins TRBV30 to TRBJ1-4; D not resolved. The clonotype was recovered from an adult with an advanced solid tumor such as melanoma, head and neck, liver or kidney cancer. CDR3 DNA sequence: TGTGCCTGGGGCCTGGCTGAAAAACTGTTTTTT. Translation: CAWGLAEKLFF.